A selection of T cell receptor beta chains follows, all from one sample in a study of cytomegalovirus exposure and HLA in healthy donors. Method: immunoSEQ multiplex PCR; TCRdb's copy keeps in-frame clones and lacks some. Of 270,000 or so clones listed, around 90% were seen once; the top ten hold about 1.7%. The sequenced material came from PBMCs. These receptors came from a girl aged 2 to 10 in good health and CMV-seronegative. Both conserved end residues are part of each CDR3. A D gene is named only where the DNA matches it firmly.

d_call: TRBD2; j_call: TRBJ2-7; v_call: TRBV29-1; cdr3_aa: CSVVALLAGGYEQYF
d_call: .; j_call: TRBJ2-7; v_call: TRBV29-1; cdr3_aa: CSVEDRDEQYF
d_call: .; j_call: TRBJ1-1; v_call: TRBV6-5; cdr3_aa: CASSYSNMFRDTEAFF
d_call: TRBD2; j_call: TRBJ2-2; v_call: TRBV29-1; cdr3_aa: CSVAGGNTGELFF
d_call: .; j_call: TRBJ2-7; v_call: TRBV6-1; cdr3_aa: CATNGRVANSYEQYF
d_call: .; j_call: TRBJ2-2; v_call: TRBV7-9; cdr3_aa: CASSPYETGSGELFF
d_call: .; j_call: TRBJ1-3; v_call: TRBV28; cdr3_aa: CASSLIGQGKGNTIYF
d_call: TRBD2; j_call: TRBJ2-5; v_call: TRBV4-1; cdr3_aa: CASSQDSGEETQYF
d_call: TRBD2; j_call: TRBJ2-1; v_call: TRBV19; cdr3_aa: CASSMESGSSYNEQFF
d_call: .; j_call: TRBJ1-2; v_call: TRBV6-5; cdr3_aa: CASSYSARESYYGYTF
d_call: .; j_call: TRBJ1-5; v_call: TRBV19; cdr3_aa: CASNPDWGGNQPQHF
d_call: TRBD2; j_call: TRBJ2-7; v_call: TRBV7-9; cdr3_aa: CAVRGGRHEQYF
d_call: .; j_call: TRBJ2-1; v_call: TRBV21-1; cdr3_aa: CASSKVPRLAGSSTSSYNEQFF
d_call: TRBD1; j_call: TRBJ2-5; v_call: TRBV9; cdr3_aa: CASSAGGQGGTQETQYF
d_call: TRBD2; j_call: TRBJ2-7; v_call: TRBV7-9; cdr3_aa: CASSPTVGLAGAYEQYF
d_call: .; j_call: TRBJ2-1; v_call: TRBV5-1; cdr3_aa: CASSLDQGYGEQFF
d_call: .; j_call: TRBJ1-6; v_call: TRBV9; cdr3_aa: CASSGLTGILHF
d_call: TRBD2; j_call: TRBJ2-1; v_call: TRBV4-2; cdr3_aa: CASSQDPSGGVNEQFF
d_call: .; j_call: TRBJ1-1; v_call: TRBV19; cdr3_aa: CASSIDGLTMNTEAFF
d_call: TRBD2; j_call: TRBJ2-7; v_call: TRBV29-1; cdr3_aa: CSVREGYEQYF
d_call: .; j_call: TRBJ2-1; v_call: TRBV7-2; cdr3_aa: CASSFSSVWYNEQFF
d_call: TRBD2; j_call: TRBJ2-1; v_call: TRBV19; cdr3_aa: CASSPTLTSGRTNEQFF
d_call: .; j_call: TRBJ1-1; v_call: TRBV14; cdr3_aa: CASSQDRGDEAFF
d_call: TRBD2; j_call: TRBJ2-1; v_call: TRBV27; cdr3_aa: CASSSYGTSLLEQFF
d_call: TRBD1; j_call: TRBJ1-2; v_call: TRBV9; cdr3_aa: CASSATGGENYGYTF
d_call: .; j_call: TRBJ2-5; v_call: TRBV10-3; cdr3_aa: CATAEGKETQYF
d_call: .; j_call: TRBJ1-1; v_call: TRBV20-1; cdr3_aa: CSASGTEAFF
d_call: TRBD1; j_call: TRBJ1-6; v_call: TRBV7-2; cdr3_aa: CASSPGQAPRTSYNSPLHF
d_call: .; j_call: TRBJ2-7; v_call: TRBV2; cdr3_aa: CASSEVGASYEQYF
d_call: .; j_call: TRBJ1-1; v_call: TRBV9; cdr3_aa: CASSGTENTGAFF
d_call: .; j_call: TRBJ2-6; v_call: TRBV7-9; cdr3_aa: CANSRTGISGANVLTF
d_call: .; j_call: TRBJ1-1; v_call: TRBV5-1; cdr3_aa: CASREGPAEAFF
d_call: TRBD1; j_call: TRBJ2-1; v_call: TRBV7-6; cdr3_aa: CASSIGTGGTYNEQFF
d_call: TRBD2; j_call: TRBJ2-5; v_call: TRBV5-4; cdr3_aa: CASSSPGLAGGPEETQYF
d_call: .; j_call: TRBJ2-7; v_call: TRBV30; cdr3_aa: CAWGRRPGLYEQYF
d_call: TRBD1; j_call: TRBJ1-2; v_call: TRBV19; cdr3_aa: CASSSGTGVLGYTF
d_call: .; j_call: TRBJ2-1; v_call: TRBV10-3; cdr3_aa: CAISGQGTSYIQSYNEQFF
d_call: .; j_call: TRBJ1-4; v_call: TRBV19; cdr3_aa: CASKFRETNEKLFF
d_call: .; j_call: TRBJ1-1; v_call: TRBV7-9; cdr3_aa: CASSLAQGGSTEAFF
d_call: .; j_call: TRBJ2-1; v_call: TRBV29-1; cdr3_aa: CSVSPGVYNEQFF
d_call: .; j_call: TRBJ2-1; v_call: TRBV7-2; cdr3_aa: CASRGGGQNEQFF
d_call: TRBD2; j_call: TRBJ2-3; v_call: TRBV2; cdr3_aa: CASSGSSLTGTRGAQYF
d_call: .; j_call: TRBJ1-1; v_call: TRBV9; cdr3_aa: CASSVAGSLSQGAFF
d_call: .; j_call: TRBJ2-1; v_call: TRBV9; cdr3_aa: CASSDTGAPSGEQFF
d_call: .; j_call: TRBJ1-6; v_call: TRBV30; cdr3_aa: CAWRILSDSPLHF
d_call: TRBD2; j_call: TRBJ2-1; v_call: TRBV9; cdr3_aa: CASSVGLAGVGGNNEQFF
d_call: TRBD2; j_call: TRBJ2-1; v_call: TRBV9; cdr3_aa: CASSEAGVSYNEQFF
d_call: TRBD1; j_call: TRBJ1-4; v_call: TRBV30; cdr3_aa: CAWSVLRTTGGGSEKLFF
d_call: TRBD2; j_call: TRBJ2-7; v_call: TRBV6-7; cdr3_aa: CASSYLPSGGAFYEQYF
d_call: .; j_call: TRBJ2-5; v_call: TRBV19; cdr3_aa: CASSITSRETQYF
d_call: TRBD1; j_call: TRBJ2-7; v_call: TRBV5-4; cdr3_aa: CASSYRGTYEQYF
d_call: .; j_call: TRBJ2-2; v_call: TRBV30; cdr3_aa: CAWSVGGAAFTGELFF
d_call: .; j_call: TRBJ1-2; v_call: TRBV19; cdr3_aa: CASQGVGGAQGYTF
d_call: TRBD1; j_call: TRBJ2-2; v_call: TRBV10-1; cdr3_aa: CASSGGQASNTGELFF
d_call: TRBD1; j_call: TRBJ1-1; v_call: TRBV9; cdr3_aa: CASSARQGNTEAFF
d_call: .; j_call: TRBJ2-7; v_call: TRBV6-5; cdr3_aa: CARTIKPYEQYF
d_call: .; j_call: TRBJ1-2; v_call: TRBV6-6; cdr3_aa: CASSSIDGYTF
d_call: .; j_call: TRBJ2-5; v_call: TRBV5-5; cdr3_aa: CASSLEGGETQYF
d_call: TRBD2; j_call: TRBJ2-1; v_call: TRBV25-1; cdr3_aa: CASSLAGGPQEQFF